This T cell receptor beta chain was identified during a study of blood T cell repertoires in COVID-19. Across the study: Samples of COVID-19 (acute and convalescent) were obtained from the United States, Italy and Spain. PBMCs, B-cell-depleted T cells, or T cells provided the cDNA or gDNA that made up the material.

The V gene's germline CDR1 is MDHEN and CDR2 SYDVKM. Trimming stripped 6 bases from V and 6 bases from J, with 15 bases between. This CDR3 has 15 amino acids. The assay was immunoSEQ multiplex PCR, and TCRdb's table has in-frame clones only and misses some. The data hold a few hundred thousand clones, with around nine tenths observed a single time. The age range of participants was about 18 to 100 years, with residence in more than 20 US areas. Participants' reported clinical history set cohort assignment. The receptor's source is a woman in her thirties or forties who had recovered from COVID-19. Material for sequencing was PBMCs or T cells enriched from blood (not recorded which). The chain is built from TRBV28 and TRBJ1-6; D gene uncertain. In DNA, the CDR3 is TGTGCCAGCAGCCCCACCGGGGTTTCTAATTCACCCCTCCACTTT. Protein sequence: CASSPTGVSNSPLHF.